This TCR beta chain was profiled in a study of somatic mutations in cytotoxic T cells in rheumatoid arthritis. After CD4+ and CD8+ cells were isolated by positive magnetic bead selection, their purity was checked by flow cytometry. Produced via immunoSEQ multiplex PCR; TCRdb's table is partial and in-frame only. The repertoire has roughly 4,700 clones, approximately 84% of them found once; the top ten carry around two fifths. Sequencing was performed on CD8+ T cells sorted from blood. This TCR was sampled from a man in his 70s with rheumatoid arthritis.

The CDR3 DNA follows: TGTGCCAGTCTAGGCGGTGCTTATAGCAATCAGCCCCAGCATTTT. Its protein is CASLGGAYSNQPQHF. The J gene is TRBJ1-5, the V gene TRBV16, with unresolved D. V was cut by 9 bases and J by 0 bases, with 15 bases left in between. Germline-derived CDR1 and CDR2 are KGHSY and FQNENV. This CDR3 comprises 15 residues.